Reported below is one TCR beta chain. What it recognizes is unknown. Trimming shortened V by 2 bases and J by 6 bases, and 7 bases separated the two germline ends. There are 13 residues in the CDR3. The germline V gene encodes CDR1 KGHSH and CDR2 LQKENI. The data were taken from a study of stem cell transplantation in POMP-related autoinflammatory disease. At the level of the study: Impaired MHC class I-dependent CD8+ differentiation was hypothesized from defective thymoproteasomes.

Study findings and constraints: Unique TRB V-J gene pairings were limited in number in patients with PRAID.

Profiled with immunoSEQ multiplex PCR; TCRdb holds only in-frame clones, not every one. Here the sample spans 6,500 to 7,500 clones, 75% to 90% being singletons. This sequence was found in a human donor in good health. This rearrangement joins TRBV18 to TRBJ2-2; TRBD2 is a possible D gene (6 bases). The sequenced material came from a CXCR5-defined cell subset from PBMCs. Written as DNA, the CDR3 is TGTGCCAGCTCACCAGGAGGGGCCGGGGAGCTGTTTTTT. Its translation: CASSPGGAGELFF.